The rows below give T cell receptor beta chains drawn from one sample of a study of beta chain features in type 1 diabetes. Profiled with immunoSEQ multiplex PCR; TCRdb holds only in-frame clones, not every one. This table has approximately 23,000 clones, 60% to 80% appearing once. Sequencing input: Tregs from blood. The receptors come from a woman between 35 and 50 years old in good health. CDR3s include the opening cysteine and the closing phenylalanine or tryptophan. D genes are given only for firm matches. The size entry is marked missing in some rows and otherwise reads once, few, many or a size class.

CASSFLAGGLIYEQYF	TGTGCCAGCAGCTTCTTAGCGGGGGGGCTTATCTACGAGCAGTACTTC	TRBV11-2	TRBJ2-7	TRBD2	few
CASSRAGTGFSGNTIYF	TGTGCCAGCAGCCGGGCCGGGACAGGATTCTCTGGAAACACCATATATTTT	TRBV4-2	TRBJ1-3	TRBD1	.
CASSATGSTGTQYF	TGTGCCAGCAGCGCAACCGGGAGCACGGGGACCCAGTACTTC	TRBV7-2	TRBJ2-5	.	.
CASKGTSGTDTQYF	TGTGCCAGTAAGGGGACTAGCGGCACAGATACGCAGTATTTT	TRBV19	TRBJ2-3	TRBD2	medium-sized
CASSQDARRSGPLHF	TGCGCCAGCAGCCAAGATGCCCGTCGTTCTGGCCCCCTCCACTTT	TRBV4-1	TRBJ1-6	.	.
CASSATGTYEQYF	TGTGCCAGCAGTGCCACAGGGACCTACGAGCAGTACTTC	TRBV6-5	TRBJ2-7	.	few
CASSVAGGRGTDTQYF	TGTGCCAGCAGTGTAGCGGGGGGGCGGGGCACAGATACGCAGTATTTT	TRBV6-1	TRBJ2-3	TRBD2	.
CARLPKQRPQHF	TGTGCCCGACTTCCTAAGCAACGGCCCCAGCATTTT	TRBV6-4	TRBJ1-5	.	.
CASSLFGGDDTEQFF	TGCGCCAGCAGCTTGTTTGGGGGGGATGATACTGAGCAGTTCTTC	TRBV5-1	TRBJ2-1	TRBD2	.
CASSIRTSGVLLETQYF	TGTGCCAGCAGCATCAGGACTAGCGGGGTTCTTTTGGAGACCCAGTACTTC	TRBV9	TRBJ2-5	TRBD2	.
CASSAASGGASYEQYF	TGTGCCAGCAGTGCAGCTAGCGGGGGGGCATCCTACGAGCAGTACTTC	TRBV6-1	TRBJ2-7	TRBD2	.
CASSPSGRTDTQYF	TGTGCCAGCAGTCCTAGCGGGCGCACAGATACGCAGTATTTT	TRBV6-6	TRBJ2-3	TRBD2	.
CASSFNTGGVYEQYF	TGCGCCAGCAGCTTCAACACCGGAGGGGTATACGAGCAGTACTTC	TRBV5-1	TRBJ2-7	.	.
CASSEGLAVYEQYF	TGTGCCAGCAGTGAGGGACTAGCGGTCTACGAGCAGTACTTC	TRBV6-1	TRBJ2-7	TRBD2	.
CASSGLAGGNEQFF	TGTGCCAGCAGCGGACTAGCGGGGGGGAATGAGCAGTTCTTC	TRBV11-1	TRBJ2-1	TRBD2	once
CASSLGGGDNEQFF	TGTGCCAGCAGCTTGGGCGGGGGAGACAATGAGCAGTTCTTC	TRBV5-4	TRBJ2-1	TRBD2	.
CASSRAGRGYTF	TGTGCCAGCAGCCGTGCGGGGCGCGGCTACACCTTC	TRBV7-9	TRBJ1-2	.	.
CASSQVAGGGQNIQYF	TGTGCCAGCAGCCAAGTAGCGGGGGGTGGTCAAAACATTCAGTACTTC	TRBV5-4	TRBJ2-4	TRBD2	few
CASSLLGQGDSNQPQHF	TGTGCCAGCAGCTTACTGGGACAGGGTGATAGCAATCAGCCCCAGCATTTT	TRBV7-9	TRBJ1-5	TRBD1	.
CASSHPLPYGYTF	TGCGCCAGCAGTCACCCCCTCCCCTATGGCTACACCTTC	TRBV23-1	TRBJ1-2	.	.
CASSSRVREQYF	TGTGCCAGCAGCTCCCGTGTGAGGGAGCAGTACTTC	TRBV7-2	TRBJ2-7	.	.
CASTGFRGSSYNSPLHF	TGTGCCAGCACAGGTTTTCGTGGTAGTTCCTATAATTCACCCCTCCACTTT	TRBV7-9	TRBJ1-6	.	.
CASSLFVGTGDEQYF	TGTGCCAGCAGTTTATTTGTGGGGACAGGGGACGAGCAGTACTTC	TRBV27	TRBJ2-7	TRBD1	.
CAIGYRTYGYTF	TGTGCCATCGGTTACAGGACCTATGGCTACACCTTC	TRBV10-3	TRBJ1-2	.	.
CASSSKDRGQGYGYTF	TGTGCCAGCAGCTCAAAAGACAGAGGTCAAGGATATGGCTACACCTTC	TRBV7-8	TRBJ1-2	.	.
CASRRGNSPLHF	TGTGCCAGTAGACGCGGGAATTCACCCCTCCACTTT	TRBV19	TRBJ1-6	.	once
CASSPRGSQYTIYF	TGCGCCAGCAGCCCCAGAGGGTCCCAATACACCATATATTTT	TRBV4-3	TRBJ1-3	.	.
CASSSAGGELFF	TGCGCCAGCAGTTCTGCAGGGGGGGAGCTGTTTTTT	TRBV10-2	TRBJ2-2	.	few
CASSLEVGGGSPLHF	TGTGCCAGCAGTCTGGAGGTCGGCGGAGGTTCACCCCTCCACTTT	TRBV2	TRBJ1-6	.	.
CASNAPYNEQFF	TGCGCCAGCAACGCGCCCTACAATGAGCAGTTCTTC	TRBV5-1	TRBJ2-1	.	.
CASSFRDSLSGNTIYF	TGCGCCAGCAGCTTCCGGGACAGTCTCTCTGGAAACACCATATATTTT	TRBV5-1	TRBJ1-3	TRBD1	.
CASSRRDSLDYEQYF	TGTGCCAGCAGCCGCCGGGACAGCCTCGACTACGAGCAGTACTTC	TRBV5-4	TRBJ2-7	TRBD1	.
CASSYSREGNTIYF	TGTGCCAGCAGTTACTCCCGGGAAGGAAACACCATATATTTT	TRBV6-5	TRBJ1-3	.	few
CASSLAIGVGNQPQHF	TGTGCCAGCAGCTTAGCTATAGGGGTAGGTAATCAGCCCCAGCATTTT	TRBV7-9	TRBJ1-5	.	.
CASSYSSGGSYNEQFF	TGTGCCAGCAGTTACTCCTCCGGGGGTAGCTACAATGAGCAGTTCTTC	TRBV6-5	TRBJ2-1	.	.
CASSLAPSGGAQETQYF	TGTGCCAGCAGCTTAGCTCCTAGCGGGGGGGCGCAAGAGACCCAGTACTTC	TRBV7-2	TRBJ2-5	TRBD2	few
CATQTSPGTQYF	TGCGCCACCCAGACTAGTCCGGGGACCCAGTACTTC	TRBV5-1	TRBJ2-5	.	medium-sized
CASSEAGVGDEQYF	TGTGCCAGTAGTGAAGCGGGGGTTGGCGACGAGCAGTACTTC	TRBV19	TRBJ2-7	TRBD2	.
CASSQERAGIDTQYF	TGCGCCAGCAGCCAAGAAAGGGCGGGGATAGATACGCAGTATTTT	TRBV4-1	TRBJ2-3	.	.
CASSISEHSGNTIYF	TGTGCCAGTAGTATTTCGGAGCACTCTGGAAACACCATATATTTT	TRBV19	TRBJ1-3	.	few
CASSFAGGTYNEQFF	TGCGCCAGCAGCTTTGCGGGGGGGACCTACAATGAGCAGTTCTTC	TRBV5-1	TRBJ2-1	TRBD2	.
CASSLGRDYEQYF	TGCGCCAGCAGCTTGGGCAGGGACTACGAGCAGTACTTC	TRBV5-1	TRBJ2-7	.	few
CASRGASTGELFF	TGTGCCAGCCGGGGGGCGAGCACCGGGGAGCTGTTTTTT	TRBV6-5	TRBJ2-2	.	.
CASTPGQVDYGYTF	TGCGCCAGCACCCCGGGACAGGTAGACTATGGCTACACCTTC	TRBV5-1	TRBJ1-2	TRBD1	.
CASSLTGGNEQYF	TGTGCCAGCAGCCTTACGGGGGGTAACGAGCAGTACTTC	TRBV7-2	TRBJ2-7	TRBD2	.
CSADRGLSGELFF	TGCAGCGCGGACAGGGGGTTGTCCGGGGAGCTGTTTTTT	TRBV29-1	TRBJ2-2	TRBD1	.
CASSETGGETAQYF	TGTGCCAGCAGCGAAACAGGGGGCGAAACGGCGCAGTACTTC	TRBV2	TRBJ2-7	TRBD1	.
CAISESPGTFPIAKNIQYF	TGTGCCATCAGTGAAAGTCCCGGGACTTTCCCGATAGCCAAAAACATTCAGTACTTC	TRBV10-3	TRBJ2-4	.	.
CASSRAGGKETQYF	TGTGCCAGTAGTAGGGCAGGGGGCAAGGAGACCCAGTACTTC	TRBV19	TRBJ2-5	TRBD1	.
CASSPQGGAGGNIQYF	TGTGCCAGCTCACCACAAGGGGGAGCTGGGGGAAACATTCAGTACTTC	TRBV18	TRBJ2-4	.	few
CASSLQGLNTEAFF	TGTGCCAGCTCACTCCAGGGCCTGAACACTGAAGCTTTCTTT	TRBV18	TRBJ1-1	.	.
CASSMQAAYEQYF	TGTGCCAGTAGTATGCAGGCCGCCTACGAGCAGTACTTC	TRBV19	TRBJ2-7	.	few
CASSLEGTGALYTF	TGTGCCAGCAGCTTAGAAGGGACAGGAGCCTTGTACACCTTC	TRBV7-9	TRBJ1-2	TRBD1	.
CASGLVGSGVQETQYF	TGCGCCAGCGGCTTGGTGGGTAGCGGCGTACAAGAGACCCAGTACTTC	TRBV5-1	TRBJ2-5	.	.
CASRVADTQYF	TGTGCCAGCAGAGTAGCAGATACGCAGTATTTT	TRBV2	TRBJ2-3	.	.
CAISPGTGRSPLHF	TGTGCCATCAGCCCCGGGACAGGAAGGTCACCCCTCCACTTT	TRBV10-3	TRBJ1-6	TRBD1	.
CASTLRGPRPEAFF	TGTGCCAGCACCTTGAGGGGGCCGCGCCCTGAAGCTTTCTTT	TRBV6-1	TRBJ1-1	TRBD1	once
CATSRDWRGANEQFF	TGTGCCACCAGCAGAGATTGGCGGGGGGCGAATGAGCAGTTCTTC	TRBV15	TRBJ2-1	TRBD2	.
CASSPVDTLSGANVLTF	TGTGCCAGCTCACCAGTTGACACCTTATCTGGGGCCAACGTCCTGACTTTC	TRBV18	TRBJ2-6	.	once
CASSLVRVGISEAFF	TGTGCCAGCAGCTTAGTGAGGGTTGGGATCTCTGAAGCTTTCTTT	TRBV11-2	TRBJ1-1	.	.